The next 27 T cell receptor beta chains were all read from a single sample in a study of glioma-infiltrating T cells after dendritic cell vaccination. Only in-frame clones appear in the TCRdb table, and some are missing; sequencing was by immunoSEQ multiplex PCR. Among around 100,000 clones, roughly four fifths were seen once, and the ten largest hold over 9.5%. The sample consisted of blood, taken before dendritic cell vaccination. These receptors originate from a human donor with glioblastoma.

The CDR3 DNA sequence: TGTGCCAGCAGCTTATCCGTAGGGGGGGGATACAATGAGCAGTTCTTC. Translating it yields CASSLSVGGGYNEQFF. J is TRBJ2-1 and V is TRBV11-2; TRBD2 is a possible D gene (7 bases). V gave up 2 bases and J gave up 4 bases, with 15 bases separating them. The CDR3 consists of 16 residues. Germline V gene data show CDR1 as SGHAT and CDR2 as FQNNGV. The entire variable domain, with the rest obtained from reference TRBV11-2 and TRBJ2-1, is as follows: EAGVAQSPRYKIIEKRQSVAFWCNPISGHATLYWYQQILGQGPKLLIQFQNNGVVDDSQLPKDRFSAERLKGVDSTLKIQPAKLEDSAVYLCASSLSVGGGYNEQFFGPGTRLTVL.

This clone was picked up a small number of times. The genes are TRBV7-2 and TRBJ1-6, with a weak D call TRBD1 (5 bases). V was trimmed by 4 bases and J by 6 bases, leaving 13 bases between them. CDR3 length equals 15 residues. The germline V gene has CDR1 SGHTA and CDR2 FQGNSA. The CDR3 DNA is TGTGCCAGCAGCTCCCCCCCGACAGCTAATTCACCCCTCCACTTT. Its protein product is CASSSPPTANSPLHF.

This clone occurred once. The chain joins TRBV4-3 to TRBJ1-1; possibly TRBD1 for D (5 bases). This CDR3 is 15 amino acids long. V was clipped by 5 bases and J by 4 bases, with 17 bases between them. Germline values: CDR1 LGHNA, CDR2 YSLEER. CDR3 coding DNA: TGCGCCAGCAGCGCCGAGGGACGGCGGGGCACTGAAGCTTTCTTT. It codes for CASSAEGRRGTEAFF.

This clone was detected only once. The rearrangement joins TRBV7-2 to TRBJ2-3, with 11 bases identical to TRBD2. CDR3 size: 17 residues. V shed 1 base, J shed 2 bases, and the junction held 5 bases outside the gene matches. The germline V gene encodes CDR1 SGHTA and CDR2 FQGNSA. CDR3 nucleotide sequence: TGTGCCAGCAGCTTAGAGGCTAGCGGGGGGTCCACAGATACGCAGTATTTT. Amino acids: CASSLEASGGSTDTQYF. Full variable domain (outside the CDR3, taken from reference TRBV7-2 and TRBJ2-3): GAGVSQSPSNKVTEKGKDVELRCDPISGHTALYWYRQSLGQGLEFLIYFQGNSAPDKSGLPSDRFSAERTGGSVSTLTIQRTQQEDSAVYLCASSLEASGGSTDTQYFGPGTRLTVL.

This clone showed up just a few times. The gene calls are TRBV11-3 and TRBJ2-1; D is unresolved. This CDR3 region has 12 residues. V lost 5 bases and J lost 5, with 7 bases in between. CDR1 is SGHNT, CDR2 YENEEA, per germline. The CDR3 is CASSPQNNEQFF. CDR3 in DNA: TGTGCCAGCAGCCCCCAAAACAATGAGCAGTTCTTC.

This clone was recorded only once. This chain uses TRBV5-1 with TRBJ2-7; tentative D call: TRBD2 (5 bases). This CDR3 comprises 15 residues. CDR1 and CDR2 (germline): SGHRS, YFSETQ. V lost 0 bases and J 6 bases, leaving 16 bases between the germline ends. The CDR3 nucleotides read TGCGCCAGCAGCTTGGCCTCGAGGGTTCGGGCCGAGCAGTACTTC. It is translated as CASSLASRVRAEQYF.

This clone was seen only a few times. This chain joins TRBV15 and TRBJ2-3, with D possibly being TRBD2 (7 bases). Germline CDR1 and CDR2: LNHNV and YYDKDF (reference sequence). With 0 bases removed from V and 4 bases from J, the gap between germline ends came to 11 bases. This CDR3 is built from 15 residues. This CDR3 is CATSREGGRPDTQYF. In DNA form, the CDR3 reads TGTGCCACCAGCAGAGAGGGGGGGCGCCCAGATACGCAGTATTTT.

The V and J genes are TRBV5-1 and TRBJ2-3; unclear D gene. V lost 5 bases and J lost 1, with 5 bases in between. CDR1 and CDR2 (germline): SGHRS, YFSETQ. CDR3 length equals 12 residues. The CDR3, as DNA: TGCGCCAGCAGTTCCGGCACAGATACGCAGTATTTT. Translation gives CASSSGTDTQYF.

The rearrangement links TRBV7-9 to TRBJ2-5; unclear D gene. The V and J ends lost 3 bases and 4 bases respectively, with 3 bases between them. The CDR3 extends over 11 amino acids. Germline V gene data show CDR1 as SEHNR and CDR2 as FQNEAQ (reference sequence). The CDR3 nucleotides read TGTGCCAGCAGCTTCGGAGAGACCCAGTACTTC. Amino acid sequence: CASSFGETQYF.

Comment on this clone: With only one base between it and a far larger clone, this is likely a read error. This rearrangement joins TRBV10-1 to TRBJ2-7; 11 bases map to TRBD1. In germline, CDR1 is WNHNN, CDR2 SYGVQD (reference sequence). CDR3 size: 15 residues. Trimming at V came to 10 bases and at J to 3 bases, leaving 11 bases not matched to a gene. The CDR3 DNA reads as TGCGCCATCAGAAATTCCGGGACAGGGGGCTACGAGCAGTACTTC. Translating it yields CAIRNSGTGGYEQYF.

The chain couples TRBV10-3 to TRBJ1-5; 7 bases fit TRBD1. CDR3 length: 13 amino acids. CDR1 and CDR2 from the germline V gene are ENHRY and SYGVKD. V dropped 10 bases and J dropped 3; count of bases not matched to a gene: 6. The CDR3 nucleotides read TGTGCCAGGAGGGACAGACTCAATCAGCCCCAGCATTTT. Encoded protein: CARRDRLNQPQHF.

The CDR3 is CASSLGQTNTEAFF. The DNA of the CDR3 is TGTGCCAGCAGCTTGGGACAGACAAACACTGAAGCTTTCTTT. The genes are TRBV7-8 and TRBJ1-1; 7 nucleotides line up with TRBD1. With 3 bases clipped from V and 2 bases from J, the junction kept 3 bases outside the gene matches. Germline assignment: CDR1 SGHVS and CDR2 FQNEAQ. This CDR3 is 14 amino acids long.

V is TRBV13 and J is TRBJ2-5, with TRBD1 identical over 7 bases. Germline V gene lookup returns CDR1 PRHDT and CDR2 FYEKMQ (reference sequence). The J segment lost 0 bases and the V segment lost 8 bases, leaving 9 bases of the junction unmatched. The CDR3 is 15 residues long. The CDR3 is CASRRTGENQETQYF. DNA of the CDR3: TGTGCCAGCCGACGTACAGGGGAAAACCAAGAGACCCAGTACTTC. Complete variable domain (other parts from reference TRBV13 and TRBJ2-5): AAGVIQSPRHLIKEKRETATLKCYPIPRHDTVYWYQQGPGQDPQFLISFYEKMQSDKGSIPDRFSAQQFSDYHSELNMSSLELGDSALYFCASRRTGENQETQYFGPGTRLLVL.

This clone came up once. This chain links TRBV4-1 with TRBJ2-3; D is perhaps TRBD2 (6 bases). V lost 3 bases and J 3 bases, leaving 10 bases between the germline ends. The germline CDR1 and CDR2 sequences are MGHRA and YSYEKL. The CDR3 covers 14 residues. The CDR3 bases are TGCGCCAGCAGCCAGGGGGGTTCGACAGATACGCAGTATTTT. It specifies CASSQGGSTDTQYF.

The chain uses TRBV4-1 and TRBJ2-1; unclear D gene. V lost 0 bases to trimming and J lost 4 bases, with 19 bases between them. Germline values: CDR1 MGHRA, CDR2 YSYEKL. The CDR3 spans 18 residues. The CDR3 loop reads CASSQEIWSNQRYNEQFF. CDR3 coding DNA: TGCGCCAGCAGCCAAGAGATTTGGTCTAATCAGCGTTACAATGAGCAGTTCTTC.

The rearrangement uses TRBV11-2 and TRBJ2-1; 10 positions match TRBD1. This CDR3 has 16 residues. CDR1 is SGHAT, CDR2 FQNNGV, per germline. V was pared by 5 bases and J by 1 base, with 5 bases of the junction left unmatched. CDR3 protein: CASSPRDRGSYNEQFF. The CDR3 DNA is TGTGCCAGCAGCCCCCGGGACAGGGGTTCCTACAATGAGCAGTTCTTC.

The V call is TRBV18, the J call TRBJ1-3; 10 nucleotides line up with TRBD1. The germline V gene has CDR1 KGHSH and CDR2 LQKENI. V lost 2 bases and J lost 4; bases outside the gene matches: 23. CDR3 length equals 22 residues. The CDR3 nucleotides are TGTGCCAGCTCACCAGTAGCCGGGACAGGGGCCGCTCGACTGAGCGAAGGAAACACCATATATTTT. It encodes CASSPVAGTGAARLSEGNTIYF.

This clone was counted once. V usage is TRBV5-1 and J usage is TRBJ2-5; D might be TRBD2 (6 bases). Germline CDR1 reads SGHRS; CDR2 reads YFSETQ. Trimming took 4 bases from V and 3 from J, leaving 19 bases between them. The CDR3 is made up of 16 amino acids. The CDR3 here is CASSRGTPGRKETQYF. The CDR3 DNA reads TGCGCCAGCAGCCGGGGGACTCCCGGCCGGAAAGAGACCCAGTACTTC.

In DNA form, the CDR3 reads TGTGCCTGGAGTCGGGGACAGCCAGATCAGCCCCAGCATTTT. This codes for CAWSRGQPDQPQHF. The chain combines TRBV30 with TRBJ1-5; 7 nucleotides align to TRBD1. The CDR3 sequence is 14 residues long. Germline values: CDR1 GTSNPN, CDR2 SVGIG (reference sequence). J was trimmed by 5 bases and V by 2 bases; bases with no gene match: 6.

The V and J genes are TRBV6-5 and TRBJ1-1; no definite D call. Germline V CDR1 and CDR2: MNHEY, SVGAGI. The CDR3 loop spans 16 amino acids. Trimming removed 0 bases at V and 3 bases at J, with 14 bases between. The CDR3 DNA is TGTGCCAGCAGTTACTCTGGGAGGGCGCGGGACACTGAAGCTTTCTTT. Amino acids: CASSYSGRARDTEAFF.

This clone was recorded once. The chain combines TRBV12-5 with TRBJ2-3, with a weak D call TRBD2 (5 bases). The CDR3 totals 17 residues. Germline V gene sequence: CDR1 LGHNT, CDR2 FRNRAP. The ends were cut back, 0 bases at V and 0 bases at J, with 13 bases in the middle. CDR3 loop: CASGLVVGERSTDTQYF. CDR3 DNA sequence: TGTGCTAGTGGTTTGGTGGTTGGGGAGAGGAGCACAGATACGCAGTATTTT. Looking up the rest from reference TRBV12-5 and TRBJ2-3 gives the full variable domain: DARVTQTPRHKVTEMGQEVTMRCQPILGHNTVFWYRQTMMQGLELLAYFRNRAPLDDSGMPKDRFSAEMPDATLATLKIQPSEPRDSAVYFCASGLVVGERSTDTQYFGPGTRLTVL.

The chain combines TRBV4-1 with TRBJ2-5; the D gene is possibly TRBD2 (7 bases). Near its end, the DNA agrees better with TRBJ2-7, so the J call may be wrong. The CDR3 spans 15 residues. Germline CDR1 reads MGHRA; CDR2 reads YSYEKL. The CDR3 region is CASSHRAGDTYEQYF. DNA for the CDR3: TGCGCCAGCAGCCATAGGGCGGGGGACACCTACGAGCAGTACTTC.

V gene TRBV6-1 combines with J gene TRBJ2-3; perhaps TRBD1 as D (6 bases). V was shortened by 3 bases and J by 5 bases, with 15 bases between the two germline ends. CDR1 is MNHNS, CDR2 SASEGT, per germline. The CDR3 sequence is 15 residues long. The CDR3 region is CASSDPGAVGDTQYF. CDR3 DNA: TGTGCCAGCAGTGACCCAGGGGCTGTTGGAGATACGCAGTATTTT.

The chain recombines TRBV5-1 with TRBJ2-3; a weak D match, TRBD1 (6 bases). CDR1 is SGHRS and CDR2 is YFSETQ in the germline V gene. Trimming removed 0 bases from V and 0 bases from J, with 11 bases in between. The CDR3 is 16 residues long. The CDR3 sequence is CASSLDGDTSTDTQYF. CDR3 nucleotides: TGCGCCAGCAGCTTGGACGGGGACACAAGCACAGATACGCAGTATTTT.

V is TRBV20-1 and J is TRBJ2-1, with a possible D match to TRBD2 (5 bases). The CDR3 contains 11 residues. V was cut by 3 bases and J by 8 bases, with 8 bases left in between. In germline, CDR1 is DFQATT, CDR2 SNEGSKA (reference sequence). CDR3 amino acids: CSASRRDEQFF. The CDR3 bases are TGCAGTGCTAGTCGGCGGGATGAGCAGTTCTTC.

This clone was seen just once. The chain employs TRBV4-2 and TRBJ2-1; 9 bases agree with TRBD2. Per germline, CDR1 LGHNA and CDR2 YNFKEQ. V was pared by 1 base and J by 7 bases, with 14 bases of the junction left unmatched. This CDR3 is 18 amino acids long. CDR3: CASSQGAFGGGASNEQFF. DNA of the CDR3: TGTGCCAGCAGCCAAGGTGCGTTTGGCGGGGGGGCCTCGAATGAGCAGTTCTTC.

The rearrangement links TRBV5-4 to TRBJ2-3; 7 positions agree with TRBD2. This CDR3 comprises 16 residues. Germline loops: CDR1 SGHNT, CDR2 YYREEE (reference sequence). The ends lost 0 bases at V and 2 bases at J; junction bases unmatched: 6. CDR3 in DNA: TGTGCCAGCAGCTTGGCCGGGGGGTCGGACACAGATACGCAGTATTTT. Translating gives CASSLAGGSDTDTQYF.